The 16 T cell receptor beta chains presented below share a single source sample, sequenced in a study of graft-versus-host responses after intestinal transplantation. Sequencing used immunoSEQ multiplex PCR; TCRdb keeps in-frame clones, though not all of them. Found here are 20,000 or so clones, roughly four fifths of them singletons; the top ten hold 1.9%. The sequencing used PBMCs, collected 14 days after transplant. Receptors were obtained from a human patient who received an intestinal transplant, so some T cells may come from the graft donor.

This clone was seen only a few times. J is TRBJ2-1 and V is TRBV9; 12 positions match TRBD2. This CDR3 comprises 15 residues. Germline CDR1 SGDLS, CDR2 YYNGEE. V trimming: 0 bases; J trimming: 8 bases; junction bases outside the gene matches: 3. The CDR3 region is CASSVGRTSGDEQFF. The CDR3 DNA reads TGTGCCAGCAGCGTAGGAAGGACTAGCGGGGATGAGCAGTTCTTC.

This chain joins TRBV4-1 and TRBJ2-7, with 10 bases matching TRBD2. The CDR3 spans 17 residues. CDR1 is MGHRA, CDR2 YSYEKL, per germline. V trimming: 4 bases; J trimming: 3 bases; junction bases outside the gene matches: 12. The CDR3 is CASSLVISSGSSYEQYF. As DNA, the CDR3 is TGCGCCAGCAGCCTAGTAATCTCTAGCGGGAGTAGCTACGAGCAGTACTTC.

Remarks on this clone: Other DNA sequences within the sample encode an identical CDR3. The rearrangement uses TRBV2 and TRBJ2-5; 9 bases line up with TRBD2. Germline V lookup: CDR1 SNHLY, CDR2 FYNNEI. The CDR3 runs to 15 residues. The junction had 7 bases not matched to a gene; V was cut back by 3 bases and J by 5 bases. This CDR3 is CASSDGGGAGETQYF. The CDR3 nucleotides are TGTGCCAGCAGTGATGGCGGGGGGGCCGGGGAGACCCAGTACTTC.

J is TRBJ1-2 and V is TRBV7-3, with 7 bases lining up with TRBD1. The CDR3 loop spans 13 amino acids. CDR1 is SGHTA, CDR2 FQGTGA, per germline. The junction had 8 bases not matched to a gene; V was cut back by 5 bases and J by 8 bases. The CDR3 DNA sequence: TGTGCCAGCAGCAAGACAGGGTTCGGGGGCTACACCTTC. Its translation: CASSKTGFGGYTF.

The CDR3 DNA is TGCGCCAGCAGTTCCCCTAGCGGGGGGAACACCGGGGAGCTGTTTTTT. This codes for CASSSPSGGNTGELFF. V and J are TRBV5-1 and TRBJ2-2; TRBD2 aligns across 10 bases. J gave up 1 base and V 5 bases, and 5 bases lay outside the gene matches. Germline V gives CDR1 SGHRS, CDR2 YFSETQ. CDR3 length equals 16 residues.

The CDR3 reads CASSPDWNYGYTF. CDR3 sequence (DNA): TGTGCCAGCAGTCCTGACTGGAACTATGGCTACACCTTC. The J gene is TRBJ1-2, the V gene TRBV6-5, with D uncertain. CDR1 MNHEY and CDR2 SVGAGI come from the germline V gene. The CDR3 extends over 13 amino acids. V lost 5 bases and J 2 bases, leaving 9 bases between the germline ends.

This chain uses TRBV19 with TRBJ2-7; TRBD1 matches at 7 bases. Germline CDR1 and CDR2: LNHDA and SQIVND (reference sequence). V was clipped by 9 bases and J by 2 bases; unmatched bases: 7. CDR3 length equals 13 residues. The CDR3 protein is CASEGQLPYEQYF. The CDR3 DNA follows: TGTGCCAGCGAGGGACAGCTACCCTACGAGCAGTACTTC.

In DNA, the CDR3 is TGTGCCAGCAGTTACGGTTGGTCAGGGGGCGAGCAGTACTTC. It yields the protein CASSYGWSGGEQYF. This rearrangement joins TRBV6-5 to TRBJ2-5; TRBD1 agrees at 7 bases. The J call may be wrong; the DNA end is better matched by TRBJ2-7. Germline V gene lookup returns CDR1 MNHEY and CDR2 SVGAGI. The CDR3 has 14 amino acids.

The J gene is TRBJ2-4, the V gene TRBV19, with TRBD2 matching over 13 bases. The germline V gene has CDR1 LNHDA and CDR2 SQIVND (reference sequence). This CDR3 is 14 amino acids long. V trimming: 4 bases; J trimming: 9 bases; junction bases outside the gene matches: 3. The CDR3 loop reads CASSRTSGSGIQYF. The CDR3 nucleotides are TGTGCCAGTAGTAGGACTAGCGGGAGTGGCATTCAGTACTTC.

The table lists this clone with a count of one. The V and J genes are TRBV19 and TRBJ2-5; D unclear. The V and J ends lost 7 bases and 1 base respectively, with 7 bases between them. Germline-derived CDR1 and CDR2 are LNHDA and SQIVND (reference sequence). This CDR3 spans 12 amino acids. CDR3 sequence: CASTDLQETQYF. The CDR3 nucleotides read TGTGCCAGTACCGACCTCCAAGAGACCCAGTACTTC.

V gene TRBV14 combines with J gene TRBJ2-3; possible D gene TRBD2, 6 bases. The CDR3 loop spans 15 amino acids. CDR1 is SGHDN and CDR2 is FVKESK in the germline V gene. The V and J ends lost 2 bases and 0 bases respectively, with 9 bases between them. CDR3 nucleotides: TGTGCCAGCAGCCAATCCAGCGGGAGCACAGATACGCAGTATTTT. Its translation: CASSQSSGSTDTQYF.

The gene calls are TRBV7-2 and TRBJ1-2; D may be TRBD1 (6 bases). Germline lookup yields CDR1 SGHTA and CDR2 FQGNSA. This CDR3 has 12 amino acids. Trimming pared 2 bases from V and 7 bases from J, leaving 8 bases between. CDR3 in DNA: TGTGCCAGCAGCTTACAGGGGTTTGGCTACACCTTC. Encoded protein: CASSLQGFGYTF.

The V gene is TRBV4-1, the J gene TRBJ2-2; D is unresolved. CDR3 length: 13 amino acids. Germline assignment: CDR1 MGHRA and CDR2 YSYEKL. Trimming took off 3 bases at V and 1 base at J, with 3 bases between the two ends. CDR3 region: CASSHLNTGELFF. Written as DNA, the CDR3 is TGCGCCAGCAGCCATCTGAACACCGGGGAGCTGTTTTTT.

The V and J genes are TRBV13 and TRBJ1-1, with D possibly being TRBD1 (5 bases). V was shortened by 0 bases and J by 9 bases, with 8 bases between the two germline ends. The CDR3 consists of 12 residues. The V gene's germline CDR1 is PRHDT and CDR2 FYEKMQ (reference sequence). The CDR3 DNA reads as TGTGCCAGCAGCTTAGGGCAGGGCAAAGCTTTCTTT. Translating gives CASSLGQGKAFF.

The V and J genes are TRBV11-2 and TRBJ1-5; TRBD1 agrees at 9 bases. CDR3 length: 15 residues. J gave up 7 bases and V 1 base, and 5 bases lay outside the gene matches. Germline-derived CDR1 and CDR2 are SGHAT and FQNNGV. The CDR3 coding sequence is TGTGCCAGCAGCTTAGGGACAGGGGTTAGGCAGCCCCAGCATTTT. It is translated as CASSLGTGVRQPQHF.

The J gene is TRBJ2-5, the V gene TRBV4-1, with a possible D match to TRBD1 (6 bases). The J call is in doubt because the DNA end fits TRBJ2-7 better. Germline V CDR1 and CDR2: MGHRA, YSYEKL. This CDR3 region has 16 residues. CDR3 bases: TGCGCCAGCAGCCAAGAAACAGGGTTTAGCTCCTACGAGCAGTACTTC. It encodes CASSQETGFSSYEQYF.